The 22 T cell receptor beta chains presented below share a single source sample, sequenced in a study of breast tumors, draining lymph nodes, adjacent tissues. In TCRdb, the multiplex PCR reads were re-called with MiXCR into one record per CDR3 protein. The sample comprises 30,000 to 40,000 distinct CDR3 sequences, over 55% of which are singletons, and over 15% rests with the top ten. Specimen: breast tumor tissue. The receptors come from a female donor with breast cancer. Some clones in this sample may be carry-over from other donors' samples.

This clonotype appeared once. This chain connects TRBV7-9 to TRBJ2-3; 14 positions match TRBD2. With V trimmed by 8 bases and J by 4 bases, 17 bases remained unmatched. Germline-derived CDR1 and CDR2 are SEHNR and FQNEAQ (reference sequence). CDR3 length: 19 amino acids. In nucleotides, the CDR3 is TGTGCCAGCCTTTCGACAGCCGGGACTAGCGGGAGAGTCGCAGATACGCAGTATTTT. Translated, it gives CASLSTAGTSGRVADTQYF. Drawing the rest from reference TRBV7-9 and TRBJ2-3, the complete variable domain is DTGVSQNPRHKITKRGQNVTFRCDPISEHNRLYWYRQTLGQGPEFLTYFQNEAQLEKSRLLSDRFSAERPKGSFSTLEIQRTEQGDSAMYLCASLSTAGTSGRVADTQYFGPGTRLTVL.

This chain joins TRBV9 and TRBJ1-3; D gene unclear. Trimming removed 0 bases from V and 0 bases from J, with 10 bases in between. Germline V gene lookup returns CDR1 SGDLS and CDR2 YYNGEE. This CDR3 has 16 amino acids. CDR3 sequence (DNA): TGTGCCAGCAGCGTAGTACCGGTTGGCTCTGGAAACACCATATATTTT. It encodes CASSVVPVGSGNTIYF.

The V gene is TRBV12-3 or TRBV12-4, the J gene TRBJ1-4, with TRBD1 as a possible D gene (5 bases). Trimming took off 4 bases at V and 6 bases at J, with 12 bases between the two ends. The CDR3 is 14 amino acids. The CDR3 nucleotides are TGTGCCAGCAGTTCCGGGACGGCATATGAAAAACTGTTTTTT. This codes for CASSSGTAYEKLFF.

This clonotype has ten or more counts. This rearrangement joins TRBV5-1 to TRBJ2-7; D is uncertain. CDR1 and CDR2 (germline): SGHRS, YFSETQ. The CDR3 is 14 residues long. V lost 5 bases and J 6 bases, leaving 18 bases between the germline ends. CDR3 amino acids: CASRYLQASPEQYF. The CDR3 region has the DNA TGCGCCAGCAGATACTTACAAGCTTCCCCCGAGCAGTACTTC.

In its sample, this clonotype is medium-sized. The chain uses TRBV25-1 and TRBJ2-3; 15 bases map to TRBD2. Looked up from germline, CDR1 is MGHDK and CDR2 is SYGVNS. V lost 0 bases, J lost 2 bases, and 3 bases stayed unmatched. The CDR3 totals 18 residues. The DNA of the CDR3 is TGTGCCAGCAGTGAATATGGACTAGCGGGAGGGCTCACAGATACGCAGTATTTT. Protein: CASSEYGLAGGLTDTQYF.

The chain is built from TRBV14 and TRBJ2-5, with a possible D match to TRBD2 (5 bases). Trimming took 0 bases from V and 6 from J, leaving 11 bases between them. The V gene's germline CDR1 is SGHDN and CDR2 FVKESK. The CDR3 is made up of 14 amino acids. CDR3 nucleotides: TGTGCCAGCAGCCAAGAACGGGATCCGAAGACCCAGTACTTC. The encoded protein is CASSQERDPKTQYF.

The chain joins TRBV6-6 to TRBJ1-2; no firm D call. V gave up 11 bases and J gave up 6 bases, with 22 bases separating them. CDR3 size: 14 residues. CDR1 is MNHNY and CDR2 is SVGAGI in the germline V gene (reference sequence). CDR3 loop: CAPSTDPQWDGYTF. Here the CDR3 DNA reads TGTGCCCCGAGTACAGACCCTCAGTGGGATGGCTACACCTTC.

This clonotype is medium-sized by share. J is TRBJ2-7 and V is TRBV5-8; D is tentatively TRBD1 or TRBD2 (5 bases each). Germline V CDR1 and CDR2: SGHTS, YDEGEE. V dropped 0 bases and J dropped 2 bases, with 15 bases sitting between them. The length of the CDR3 is 16 residues. The chain's CDR3 is CASSLGAGTATYEQYF. The DNA of the CDR3 is TGTGCCAGCAGCTTGGGAGCCGGGACGGCCACCTACGAGCAGTACTTC.

The sample holds a few counts of this clonotype. The CDR3 DNA reads as TGTGCCATCAGTCCCCAGGCCATTCAATATGGCTACACCTTC. Encoded protein: CAISPQAIQYGYTF. This chain connects TRBV10-3 to TRBJ1-2; D gene ambiguous. This CDR3 region has 14 residues. Germline V gives CDR1 ENHRY, CDR2 SYGVKD. Deletions cut 5 bases from V and 5 bases from J, with 15 bases between.

The chain carries TRBV20-1 and TRBJ2-1; 8 bases match TRBD1. The CDR3 is made up of 14 amino acids. In germline, CDR1 is DFQATT, CDR2 SNEGSKA (reference sequence). With V trimmed by 5 bases and J by 0 bases, 3 bases remained unmatched. DNA for the CDR3: TGCAGTGCTTGGACAGGGAGCTCCTACAATGAGCAGTTCTTC. Encoded protein: CSAWTGSSYNEQFF.

V is TRBV5-1 and J is TRBJ2-7, with D perhaps TRBD2 (6 bases). CDR1 is SGHRS, CDR2 YFSETQ, per germline. This CDR3 is 15 amino acids long. V lost 1 base and J 7 bases, leaving 18 bases between the germline ends. CDR3 protein: CASSLFGDSQSEQYF. CDR3 coding DNA: TGCGCCAGCAGCTTGTTTGGGGACTCACAGTCGGAGCAGTACTTC.

Details on this clonotype: The junction departs from the called germline gene at one end, perhaps through a read error. This chain joins TRBV5-6 and TRBJ2-5, with D maybe TRBD2 (6 bases). Germline assignment: CDR1 SGHDT and CDR2 YYEEEE. The CDR3 spans 13 residues. CDR3 coding DNA: TGTGCCAGCAGCTTAAGGGGAGGCGAGACCCAGAACTTC. Residues: CASSLRGGETQNF.

In this sample, this clonotype turned up once. V is TRBV20-1 and J is TRBJ2-3; the match to TRBD2 covers 9 bases. This CDR3 spans 15 amino acids. CDR1 is DFQATT and CDR2 is SNEGSKA in the germline V gene (reference sequence). The CDR3 nucleotides read TGCAGCGGGACTCAGCGGGGGGCTAGCACAGATACGCAGTATTTT. Its translation: CSGTQRGASTDTQYF.

About this clonotype: The limits of the CDR3 on the DNA are not certain, so only TCRdb's listed CDR3 is given. This sequence joins TRBV5-1 and TRBJ1-2; no DNA check was done on the table's D call, TRBD1. CDR1 and CDR2 (germline): SGHRS, YFSETQ. The CDR3 is 23 residues long, ends included. This CDR3 reads CASSSPLAGNEQFFGPGNYGYTF.

The J gene is TRBJ1-5, the V gene TRBV14, with a possible D match to TRBD1 (5 bases). CDR3 length equals 15 residues. V lost 5 bases to trimming and J lost 0 bases, with 11 bases between them. In germline, CDR1 is SGHDN, CDR2 FVKESK. CDR3 DNA: TGTGCCAGCAGCGGGAGGGGAGTTAGCAATCAGCCCCAGCATTTT. Protein sequence: CASSGRGVSNQPQHF.

This clonotype was seen a handful of times. The chain uses TRBV2 and TRBJ2-7; D is uncertain. V was trimmed by 1 base and J by 1 base, leaving 11 bases between them. The CDR3 loop spans 15 amino acids. The germline V gene has CDR1 SNHLY and CDR2 FYNNEI. The CDR3 DNA reads TGTGCCAGCAGTGAAGGGGCTACCGGGTCCTACGAGCAGTACTTC. Protein sequence: CASSEGATGSYEQYF.

Turning to this clonotype: At one end, the junction sequence differs from germline, possibly due to a read error. The rearrangement links TRBV14 to TRBJ1-5; D is perhaps TRBD1 (6 bases). The V gene's germline CDR1 is SGHDN and CDR2 FVKESK. The CDR3 is 12 residues long. The CDR3 nucleotides are TGTGCGAGCAGCAGGGACGGACAGCGCCAGCATTTT. Residues: CASSRDGQRQHF.

This clonotype was recorded many times. The rearrangement uses TRBV9 and TRBJ2-1; TRBD1 might be the D (6 bases). Looked up from germline, CDR1 is SGDLS and CDR2 is YYNGEE. This CDR3 spans 15 amino acids. V gave up 0 bases and J gave up 0 bases, with 7 bases separating them. This CDR3 is CASSVGTVSYNEQFF. DNA of the CDR3: TGTGCCAGCAGCGTAGGGACAGTCTCCTACAATGAGCAGTTCTTC.

The chain links TRBV5-1 to TRBJ2-1, with a weak D call TRBD2 (5 bases). Looked up from germline, CDR1 is SGHRS and CDR2 is YFSETQ. V dropped 0 bases and J dropped 4 bases, with 11 bases sitting between them. The CDR3 covers 15 residues. Written as DNA, the CDR3 is TGCGCCAGCAGCTTGGTGGGAGAGGTTTACAATGAGCAGTTCTTC. Protein sequence: CASSLVGEVYNEQFF.

The chain is built from TRBV7-6 and TRBJ2-7; unclear D gene. This CDR3 comprises 13 residues. Germline lookup yields CDR1 SGHVS and CDR2 FNYEAQ. Trimming left V 1 base short and J 2 bases short, with 6 bases between. CDR3 protein: CASSLERAYEQYF. Here the CDR3 DNA reads TGTGCCAGCAGCTTAGAACGGGCCTACGAGCAGTACTTC. Looking up the rest from reference TRBV7-6 and TRBJ2-7 gives the full variable domain: GAGVSQSPRYKVTKRGQDVALRCDPISGHVSLYWYRQALGQGPEFLTYFNYEAQQDKSGLPNDRFSAERPEGSISTLTIQRTEQRDSAMYRCASSLERAYEQYFGPGTRLTVT.

This clonotype was found many times. A single base separates this from a much larger clone, so it may be a read error. The chain uses TRBV12-3 or TRBV12-4 and TRBJ2-3, with 7 bases lining up with TRBD2. CDR3 length equals 14 residues. V trimming: 3 bases; J trimming: 1 base; junction bases outside the gene matches: 1. DNA for the CDR3: TGTGCCAGCAGTTTCCTAGCGGGCACAGATACGCAGTATTTT. Protein sequence: CASSFLAGTDTQYF.

This clonotype was found a few times. The V and J genes are TRBV9 and TRBJ2-7, with D perhaps assigned TRBD1 or TRBD2 (7 bases each). This CDR3 has 15 residues. From germline, CDR1 is SGDLS and CDR2 YYNGEE. Trimming pared 0 bases from V and 6 bases from J, leaving 16 bases between. The CDR3 coding sequence is TGTGCCAGCAGCGTAGAAGGGGGGGACAGAGGCGAGCAGTACTTC. Amino acids: CASSVEGGDRGEQYF.